These T cell receptor beta chains were read from a single sample in a study of blood T cell repertoires in COVID-19. Repertoires were generated with immunoSEQ multiplex PCR, while TCRdb's copy carries only in-frame clones and drops some. Among fewer than 60,000 clones, around 90% were seen once, and the ten largest hold 9.5% to 13%. Sequenced: peripheral blood. The receptors derive from a human donor with acute or convalescent COVID-19. The donor label of this sample is uncertain. The CDR3 runs from the conserved cysteine through the conserved F or W. A D gene is named only where the DNA matches it firmly. A clone size is listed for some rows: how often the clone was seen (once, few, many), or a class if it is expanded.

TRBV21-1	NA	12	NA	TRBJ1-1	CAIPGANTEAFF	TGTGCCATCCCTGGGGCCAACACTGAAGCTTTCTTT
TRBV6-5	NA	13	NA	TRBJ1-5	CASNGGLSQPQHF	TGTGCCAGCAACGGGGGGCTCAGTCAGCCCCAGCATTTT
TRBV6-5	NA	13	NA	TRBJ2-7	CASRVLDSYEQYF	TGTGCCAGCAGAGTACTAGACTCCTACGAGCAGTACTTC
TRBV3-1/TRBV3-2	NA	18	TRBD2	TRBJ2-5	CASSQAVPSGKGWKTQYF	TGTGCCAGCAGCCAAGCTGTGCCTAGCGGGAAGGGATGGAAGACCCAGTACTTC
TRBV19	NA	13	TRBD2	TRBJ2-1	CASTAGMANEQFF	TGTGCCAGCACAGCGGGGATGGCCAATGAGCAGTTCTTC
TRBV5-6	NA	13	TRBD2	TRBJ2-5	CASSPGLAETQYF	TGTGCCAGCAGCCCAGGACTAGCAGAGACCCAGTACTTC
TRBV5-4	few	14	TRBD1	TRBJ1-6	CASSKGQGESPLHF	TGTGCCAGCAGCAAAGGACAGGGCGAGTCACCCCTCCACTTT
TRBV6-5	NA	15	NA	TRBJ1-3	CASRALGGSGNTIYF	TGTGCCAGCAGGGCCTTGGGGGGATCTGGAAACACCATATATTTT
TRBV6-5	NA	16	TRBD1	TRBJ1-6	CASSYRTGVDNSPLHF	TGTGCCAGCAGTTACCGTACAGGGGTCGATAATTCACCCCTCCACTTT
TRBV6-5	NA	12	NA	TRBJ1-1	CASTSPGTEAFF	TGTGCCAGCACCTCTCCCGGGACAGAAGCTTTCTTT
TRBV5-4	NA	15	NA	TRBJ2-1	CASSFPTSSYNEQFF	TGTGCCAGCAGCTTTCCAACGAGCTCCTACAATGAGCAGTTCTTC
TRBV7-2	NA	13	NA	TRBJ2-7	CASSVVGGYEQYF	TGTGCCAGCAGCGTAGTTGGCGGCTACGAGCAGTACTTC
TRBV5-8	NA	14	TRBD1	TRBJ2-1	CASKPGQGAPEQFF	TGTGCCAGCAAACCGGGACAGGGGGCGCCTGAGCAGTTCTTC
TRBV29-1	NA	13	NA	TRBJ2-2	CSVAGLNTGELFF	TGCAGCGTTGCAGGGCTGAACACCGGGGAGCTGTTTTTT
TRBV7-2	few	15	TRBD1	TRBJ1-2	CASSYGQGAYYGYTF	TGTGCCAGCAGCTATGGGCAGGGGGCTTACTATGGCTACACCTTC
TRBV2	NA	14	NA	TRBJ2-1	CASSDGGPGNEQFF	TGTGCCAGCAGCGACGGAGGGCCGGGGAATGAGCAGTTCTTC
TRBV20-1	NA	11	NA	TRBJ2-7	CSASPFYEQYF	TGCAGTGCTAGCCCCTTCTACGAGCAGTACTTC
TRBV3-1/TRBV3-2	NA	16	TRBD2	TRBJ2-1	CASSQATSGAWGEQFF	TGTGCCAGCAGCCAGGCGACTAGCGGGGCCTGGGGTGAGCAGTTCTTC
TRBV5-4	NA	13	NA	TRBJ1-1	CASSLTRETEAFF	TGTGCCAGCAGCTTGACACGGGAGACTGAAGCTTTCTTT
TRBV10-1	NA	14	NA	TRBJ2-2	CASSDPTRTGELFF	TGCGCCAGCAGTGACCCGACACGTACCGGGGAGCTGTTTTTT
TRBV7-9	NA	16	NA	TRBJ2-2	CASPVVTGKNTGELFF	TGTGCCAGCCCGGTGGTAACAGGGAAGAACACCGGGGAGCTGTTTTTT
TRBV7-8	few	18	NA	TRBJ1-4	CASIQGGYPGATNEKLFF	TGTGCCAGCATCCAAGGCGGCTATCCGGGAGCAACTAATGAAAAACTGTTTTTT
TRBV5-1	NA	13	NA	TRBJ2-1	CASSVEGNNEQFF	TGCGCCAGCAGCGTCGAGGGCAACAATGAGCAGTTCTTC
TRBV27	few	19	NA	TRBJ2-2	CASSPSGQQGYAWTGELFF	TGTGCCAGCAGTCCCTCGGGGCAACAGGGTTATGCGTGGACCGGGGAGCTGTTTTTT
TRBV7-8	NA	14	NA	TRBJ1-5	CASSLDRGNQPQHF	TGTGCCAGCAGCTTAGACCGGGGTAATCAGCCCCAGCATTTT
TRBV6-5	NA	13	TRBD1	TRBJ1-2	CASTGQSNYGYTF	TGTGCCAGCACGGGACAGTCTAACTATGGCTACACCTTC
TRBV19	few	15	TRBD2	TRBJ2-1	CASRELAGGPWEQFF	TGTGCCAGTAGAGAGTTAGCGGGAGGGCCCTGGGAGCAGTTCTTC
TRBV5-1	NA	17	NA	TRBJ1-1	CASSLVQGRGMNTEAFF	TGCGCCAGCAGCTTGGTTCAGGGGAGGGGTATGAACACTGAAGCTTTCTTT
TRBV18	NA	13	NA	TRBJ1-1	CASSREDNTEAFF	TGTGCCAGCTCCCGGGAGGATAACACTGAAGCTTTCTTT
TRBV30	NA	15	TRBD1	TRBJ1-6	CAWSRDRGLNSPLHF	TGTGCCTGGAGCAGGGACAGGGGGTTGAATTCACCCCTCCACTTT
TRBV18	NA	13	NA	TRBJ1-1	CASSPPRNTEAFF	TGTGCCAGCTCACCACCCAGGAACACTGAAGCTTTCTTT
TRBV9	NA	12	TRBD2	TRBJ2-1	CASSGRGNEQFF	TGTGCCAGCAGCGGGCGGGGGAATGAGCAGTTCTTC
TRBV6-6	NA	16	TRBD1	TRBJ1-4	CASSKLRTGANEKLFF	TGTGCCAGCAGTAAACTACGGACAGGAGCTAATGAAAAACTGTTTTTT
TRBV29-1	NA	14	TRBD1	TRBJ1-2	CSVVSGTGGFGYTF	TGCAGCGTTGTATCCGGGACAGGGGGCTTTGGCTACACCTTC
TRBV9	once	15	TRBD1	TRBJ2-3	CASSLGQWGTDTQYF	TGTGCCAGCAGCTTGGGACAGTGGGGCACAGATACGCAGTATTTT
TRBV19	NA	13	NA	TRBJ1-5	CASSTLFNQPQHF	TGTGCCAGTAGTACCCTTTTCAATCAGCCCCAGCATTTT
TRBV10-1	NA	13	NA	TRBJ2-3	CASSGLSTDTQYF	TGCGCCAGCAGTGGACTATCCACAGATACGCAGTATTTT
TRBV6-5	NA	13	TRBD1	TRBJ1-3	CASSQGAGNTIYF	TGTGCCAGCAGTCAGGGGGCTGGAAACACCATATATTTT
TRBV6-6	NA	14	NA	TRBJ1-1	CASSEAGAHTEAFF	TGTGCCAGCAGCGAGGCGGGGGCCCACACTGAAGCTTTCTTT
TRBV28	NA	15	NA	TRBJ1-3	CASSQQGSLRNTIYF	TGTGCCAGCAGTCAACAGGGCTCTCTACGAAACACCATATATTTT
TRBV10-3	NA	16	TRBD1	TRBJ1-1	CAISPNPDREDTEAFF	TGTGCCATCAGTCCAAACCCGGACAGGGAAGACACTGAAGCTTTCTTT
TRBV18	NA	15	NA	TRBJ2-2	CASSPGRGNTGELFF	TGTGCCAGCTCACCGGGCAGGGGAAACACCGGGGAGCTGTTTTTT
TRBV5-1	NA	16	TRBD2	TRBJ2-1	CASSLDSSGRASEQFF	TGCGCCAGCAGCTTAGATTCTAGCGGGAGGGCCAGTGAGCAGTTCTTC
TRBV7-2	NA	17	TRBD2	TRBJ2-1	CASSRLSAGGVYNEQFF	TGTGCCAGCAGCCGCCTGAGCGCGGGGGGGGTCTACAATGAGCAGTTCTTC
TRBV4-2	NA	16	TRBD1	TRBJ1-5	CASSQELTGGLQPQHF	TGTGCCAGCAGCCAAGAGTTGACAGGGGGTCTTCAGCCCCAGCATTTT
TRBV7-2	NA	15	TRBD2	TRBJ2-1	CASSPGTSGTPARFF	TGTGCCAGCAGCCCAGGGACTAGCGGGACCCCTGCCCGGTTCTTC
TRBV19	NA	15	NA	TRBJ2-7	CASSIGAGSVSEQYF	TGTGCCAGTAGTATAGGGGCAGGGTCGGTTTCCGAGCAGTACTTC
TRBV10-3	NA	16	TRBD2	TRBJ2-1	CATAGVASGGAGEQFF	TGTGCCACCGCTGGGGTGGCTAGCGGGGGGGCAGGAGAGCAGTTCTTC
TRBV28	NA	13	NA	TRBJ1-3	CASTLNPPNTIYF	TGTGCCAGCACCCTAAATCCCCCAAACACCATATATTTT
TRBV28	NA	15	NA	TRBJ2-2	CASSSPGQNTGELFF	TGTGCCAGCAGCTCCCCGGGACAGAACACCGGGGAGCTGTTTTTT
TRBV1	NA	16	NA	TRBJ2-1	CTSSREAGGIGNEQFF	TGCACCAGCAGCCGGGAAGCGGGAGGAATCGGGAATGAGCAGTTCTTC
TRBV5-1	NA	15	NA	TRBJ1-4	CASSLSGQINEKLFF	TGCGCCAGCAGCTTGTCTGGACAGATTAATGAAAAACTGTTTTTT
TRBV5-4	NA	15	NA	TRBJ2-5	CASSPQTGSGETQYF	TGTGCCAGCAGCCCCCAAACAGGGTCGGGGGAGACCCAGTACTTC
TRBV10-2	NA	10	NA	TRBJ1-1	CASRQIEAFF	TGCGCCAGCAGACAGATTGAAGCTTTCTTT
TRBV6-5	NA	13	NA	TRBJ1-6	CASTPAGDSPLHF	TGTGCCAGCACCCCCGCAGGGGATTCACCCCTCCACTTT
TRBV5-4	NA	13	NA	TRBJ2-4	CASSLSGNNIQYF	TGTGCCAGCAGCTTGTCGGGTAACAACATTCAGTACTTC
TRBV7-2	NA	13	NA	TRBJ1-1	CASSSTRGLEAFF	TGTGCCAGCAGCTCAACCCGGGGACTTGAAGCTTTCTTT
TRBV19	NA	13	TRBD1	TRBJ1-3	CASITGAGNTIYF	TGTGCCAGTATTACAGGGGCTGGAAACACCATATATTTT
TRBV29-1	NA	14	NA	TRBJ2-6	CSVRAGSGANVLTF	TGCAGCGTTCGTGCAGGTTCTGGGGCCAACGTCCTGACTTTC
TRBV4-1	NA	16	NA	TRBJ2-1	CASSQADRHSYNEQFF	TGCGCCAGCAGCCAAGCTGACAGACACTCCTACAATGAGCAGTTCTTC